The 30 T cell receptor beta chains below were found in one sample sequenced in a study of blood T cell repertoires in COVID-19. TCRdb's copy holds only in-frame clones and misses some; the assay was immunoSEQ multiplex PCR. Of 110,000 to 150,000 clones listed, under 90% are singletons. Source material: peripheral blood. These receptors were obtained from a man between 70 and 80 years old who had recovered from COVID-19.

The rearrangement joins TRBV4-3 to TRBJ2-1; D possibly corresponds to TRBD2 (6 bases). CDR3 length equals 16 residues. Per the germline V gene, CDR1 is LGHNA and CDR2 is YSLEER. Trimming left V 4 bases short and J 3 bases short, with 16 bases between. CDR3 nucleotide sequence: TGCGCCAGCAGCCGGACCACTAGCAATTTCTACAATGAGCAGTTCTTC. This codes for CASSRTTSNFYNEQFF.

The chain combines TRBV5-1 with TRBJ2-2; perhaps TRBD1 as D (7 bases). Germline CDR1 reads SGHRS; CDR2 reads YFSETQ. This CDR3 contains 15 residues. Trimming left V 4 bases short and J 6 bases short, with 16 bases between. The CDR3 DNA sequence: TGCGCCAGCAGCGGGGGGACAGCCAACCCCGGGGAGCTGTTTTTT. It specifies CASSGGTANPGELFF.

This clone was detected a few times. This chain connects TRBV19 to TRBJ2-5; D unclear. Trimming took 3 bases from V and 2 from J, leaving 7 bases between them. The CDR3 extends over 13 amino acids. Germline values: CDR1 LNHDA, CDR2 SQIVND (reference sequence). CDR3 DNA sequence: TGTGCCAGTAGTATTAACAGTCAAGAGACCCAGTACTTC. Protein: CASSINSQETQYF.

The rearrangement links TRBV6-5 to TRBJ2-5, with TRBD1 matching 8 bases. V was pared by 5 bases and J by 9 bases, with 8 bases of the junction left unmatched. The CDR3 consists of 13 residues. Germline lookup yields CDR1 MNHEY and CDR2 SVGAGI. In DNA, the CDR3 is TGTGCCAGCAGTCCAGGACAGGGTGGGTCCCAGTACTTC. Its protein product is CASSPGQGGSQYF.

V and J are TRBV28 and TRBJ2-7, with D hard to call. The V end was cut by 5 bases, the J end by 4 bases, with 9 bases between. This CDR3 spans 12 amino acids. Per the germline V gene, CDR1 is MDHEN and CDR2 is SYDVKM. The CDR3 protein is CASSTQRYEQYF. CDR3 DNA sequence: TGTGCCAGCAGTACTCAGCGATACGAGCAGTACTTC.

V gene TRBV7-9 combines with J gene TRBJ2-7; TRBD1 matches 8 bases. This CDR3 region has 15 residues. Germline CDR1 reads SEHNR; CDR2 reads FQNEAQ (reference sequence). The trim removed 3 bases at V and 6 bases at J, leaving 10 bases unmatched. CDR3 sequence: CASSFRGTGILEQYF. CDR3 coding DNA: TGTGCCAGCAGCTTTAGGGGGACAGGAATCCTCGAGCAGTACTTC.

The chain has TRBV29-1 and TRBJ2-5; perhaps TRBD2 as D (5 bases). The germline V and J ends were trimmed by 3 bases and 0 bases, with 11 bases remaining between them. CDR1 is SQVTM, CDR2 ANQGSEA, per germline. The CDR3 spans 14 residues. CDR3 DNA: TGCAGCGTTGAGAGCTGGGAGTACCAAGAGACCCAGTACTTC. Translated: CSVESWEYQETQYF.

This chain uses TRBV9 with TRBJ2-5; TRBD1 matches 7 bases. The CDR3 length is 15 residues. V trimming: 3 bases; J trimming: 1 base; junction bases outside the gene matches: 6. The germline V gene encodes CDR1 SGDLS and CDR2 YYNGEE. CDR3 sequence: CASSAQGRGQETQYF. For the CDR3, the DNA is TGTGCCAGCAGCGCACAGGGGCGAGGCCAAGAGACCCAGTACTTC.

V usage is TRBV9 and J usage is TRBJ1-6, with a weak D call TRBD1 (6 bases). This CDR3 is 15 amino acids long. The germline CDR1 and CDR2 sequences are SGDLS and YYNGEE. The V end lost 2 bases, the J end lost 7 bases, and 13 bases lay between the germline ends. The CDR3 DNA follows: TGTGCCAGCAGCGTTCAGACAGGATTGAATTCACCCCTCCACTTT. Encoded protein: CASSVQTGLNSPLHF.

CDR3 sequence (DNA): TGTGCCAGCAGCTTGGAGATTTCAGGAGTTAAGCGGCCCGGGGAGCTGTTTTTT. It codes for CASSLEISGVKRPGELFF. The gene calls are TRBV7-2 and TRBJ2-2, with D possibly matching TRBD2 (5 bases). CDR1 and CDR2 from the germline V gene are SGHTA and FQGNSA. The CDR3 has 18 residues. V shed 3 bases and J shed 6 bases, with 23 bases lying between them.

This rearrangement joins TRBV5-1 to TRBJ2-5, with D hard to call. Germline assignment: CDR1 SGHRS and CDR2 YFSETQ. This CDR3 has 14 amino acids. V was clipped by 0 bases and J by 2 bases, with 8 bases between them. CDR3 protein: CASSLGAEQETQYF. The CDR3 region has the DNA TGCGCCAGCAGCTTGGGTGCTGAGCAAGAGACCCAGTACTTC.

V is TRBV19 and J is TRBJ2-7; 7 bases map to TRBD1. V was pared by 7 bases and J by 4 bases, with 7 bases of the junction left unmatched. The CDR3 has 13 amino acids. Germline V gives CDR1 LNHDA, CDR2 SQIVND (reference sequence). The CDR3 here is CASKKGGNYEQYF. CDR3 DNA sequence: TGTGCCAGTAAAAAAGGGGGCAATTACGAGCAGTACTTC.

This chain connects TRBV4-3 to TRBJ2-2; 10 positions agree with TRBD2. This CDR3 has 14 amino acids. Looked up from germline, CDR1 is LGHNA and CDR2 is YSLEER. V was clipped by 3 bases and J by 6 bases; unmatched bases: 1. The CDR3 region has the DNA TGCGCCAGCAGCCACGGACTAGCGGCCGGGGAGCTGTTTTTT. Translation: CASSHGLAAGELFF.

The chain recombines TRBV30 with TRBJ2-7; 13 bases line up with TRBD2. Per the germline V gene, CDR1 is GTSNPN and CDR2 is SVGIG (reference sequence). CDR3 length: 13 amino acids. V shed 6 bases, J shed 7 bases, and the junction held 6 bases outside the gene matches. DNA of the CDR3: TGTGCCTGCTGGACTAGCGGGAGTAGGGAGCAGTACTTC. This translates into CACWTSGSREQYF.

The chain combines TRBV6-6 with TRBJ2-2, with 10 nucleotides matching TRBD2. Per germline, CDR1 MNHNY and CDR2 SVGAGI (reference sequence). V was pared by 7 bases and J by 8 bases, with 4 bases of the junction left unmatched. The CDR3 extends over 13 amino acids. CDR3 coding DNA: TGTGCCAGCACCCCTAGCGGGAGTGGGGAGCTGTTTTTT. This sequence encodes CASTPSGSGELFF.

The rearrangement uses TRBV19 and TRBJ2-7; 7 bases agree with TRBD2. Trimming cost V 6 bases and J 2 bases; bases outside gene matches: 4. The CDR3 sequence is 13 residues long. The V gene's germline CDR1 is LNHDA and CDR2 SQIVND (reference sequence). The chain's CDR3 is CASSPGRTYEQYF. The CDR3 nucleotides are TGTGCCAGTAGCCCCGGGAGGACCTACGAGCAGTACTTC.

This clone has just a few counts. This chain joins TRBV6-5 and TRBJ1-2; 8 bases fit TRBD1. Germline lookup yields CDR1 MNHEY and CDR2 SVGAGI. CDR3 length: 14 amino acids. Trimming removed 5 bases from V and 5 bases from J; junction bases left unmatched: 7. CDR3 nucleotide sequence: TGTGCCAGCAGTCGACCCGACAGGGGATATGGCTACACCTTC. The encoded protein is CASSRPDRGYGYTF.

This chain's CDR3 is CSVRQGTTNEKLFF. CDR3 coding DNA: TGCAGCGTCCGACAGGGGACAACTAATGAAAAACTGTTTTTT. The J gene is TRBJ1-4, the V gene TRBV29-1; TRBD1 aligns across 8 bases. The junction had 3 bases not matched to a gene; V was cut back by 6 bases and J by 0 bases. The CDR3 loop spans 14 amino acids. Germline V gene data show CDR1 as SQVTM and CDR2 as ANQGSEA.

The chain has TRBV6-5 and TRBJ1-1, with 9 bases lining up with TRBD1. Germline CDR1 and CDR2: MNHEY and SVGAGI. Trimming took 4 bases from V and 4 from J; bases not matched to a gene: 4. CDR3 size: 14 residues. This CDR3 reads CASSSTGGFTEAFF. The CDR3 DNA reads TGTGCCAGCAGTTCTACAGGGGGCTTCACTGAAGCTTTCTTT.

The table lists this clone with a count of one. The chain joins TRBV19 to TRBJ1-5; 8 bases fit TRBD1. CDR1 is LNHDA, CDR2 SQIVND, per germline (reference sequence). The junction had 2 bases not matched to a gene; V was cut back by 1 base and J by 6 bases. The CDR3 covers 14 residues. The CDR3 loop reads CASSIAGGGQPQHF. The CDR3 nucleotides are TGTGCCAGTAGTATAGCAGGGGGCGGTCAGCCCCAGCATTTT.

This clone has only one observation. This chain links TRBV6-6 with TRBJ2-7, with D unresolved. The CDR3 sequence is 14 residues long. Trimming cost V 6 bases and J 1 base, with 13 bases left between them. Per the germline V gene, CDR1 is MNHNY and CDR2 is SVGAGI (reference sequence). The CDR3 loop is CASSPTTPSYEQYF. The CDR3 DNA is TGTGCCAGCAGCCCTACTACCCCTTCCTACGAGCAGTACTTC.

The rearrangement links TRBV30 to TRBJ2-7; 7 bases are shared with TRBD1. Germline CDR1 is GTSNPN and CDR2 is SVGIG (reference sequence). This CDR3 contains 13 residues. The J segment lost 5 bases and the V segment lost 1 base, leaving 5 bases of the junction unmatched. CDR3 nucleotide sequence: TGTGCCTGGAGTGCCGGACAGGACAACGAGCAGTACTTC. It encodes CAWSAGQDNEQYF. Full variable domain (remainder filled in from reference TRBV30 and TRBJ2-7): SQTIHQWPATLVQPVGSPLSLECTVEGTSNPNLYWYRQAAGRGLQLLFYSVGIGQISSEVPQNLSASRPQDRQFILSSKKLLLSDSGFYLCAWSAGQDNEQYFGPGTRLTVT.

The chain couples TRBV3-1 (or the pseudogene TRBV3-2) to TRBJ2-2; perhaps TRBD1 as D (5 bases). CDR1 and CDR2 from the germline V gene are LGHDT and YNNKEL (reference sequence). V was pared by 0 bases and J by 11 bases, with 22 bases between. The CDR3 consists of 17 residues. CDR3 coding DNA: TGTGCCAGCAGCCAAGAGGGCGACAGTGGTCTTTCTACAGAGCTGTTTTTT. The encoded protein is CASSQEGDSGLSTELFF.

The V and J genes are TRBV19 and TRBJ1-6; maybe TRBD1 (6 bases). The CDR3 is 14 amino acids. V shed 7 bases and J shed 7 bases, with 14 bases lying between them. In germline, CDR1 is LNHDA, CDR2 SQIVND (reference sequence). This CDR3 is CASTTGRGNSPLHF. The CDR3 DNA reads as TGTGCCAGTACCACGGGCAGGGGAAATTCACCCCTCCACTTT. The whole variable domain, filled in from reference TRBV19 and TRBJ1-6, reads DGGITQSPKYLFRKEGQNVTLSCEQNLNHDAMYWYRQDPGQGLRLIYYSQIVNDFQKGDIAEGYSVSREKKESFPLTVTSAQKNPTAFYLCASTTGRGNSPLHFGNGTRLTVT.

The rearrangement links TRBV5-1 to TRBJ2-1, with 15 bases identical to TRBD2. This CDR3 spans 16 amino acids. Germline CDR1 reads SGHRS; CDR2 reads YFSETQ. J lost 9 bases, V lost 3 bases, and 7 bases had no gene match. In DNA, the CDR3 is TGCGCCAGCAGCTCACGGACTAGCGGGAGGGGGAGTGAGCAGTTCTTC. Translation gives CASSSRTSGRGSEQFF.

The chain is built from TRBV6-5 and TRBJ2-1; D is perhaps TRBD2 (6 bases). CDR1 MNHEY and CDR2 SVGAGI come from the germline V gene. The germline V and J ends were trimmed by 1 base and 14 bases, with 9 bases remaining between them. The CDR3 runs 11 residues. The CDR3 bases are TGTGCCAGCAGTTACTTAGGGGAGGAGTTCTTC. As protein: CASSYLGEEFF.

The chain joins TRBV27 to TRBJ1-5; D unclear. The CDR3 loop spans 13 amino acids. V dropped 5 bases and J dropped 6 bases, with 11 bases sitting between them. Looked up from germline, CDR1 is MNHEY and CDR2 is SMNVEV (reference sequence). CDR3 bases: TGTGCCAGCAGTCAACACTACTCTCAGCCCCAGCATTTT. Translating gives CASSQHYSQPQHF.

This chain joins TRBV6-5 and TRBJ1-2; 8 nucleotides match TRBD1. V gave up 6 bases and J gave up 8 bases; unmatched junction bases: 8. There are 13 residues in the CDR3. Germline lookup yields CDR1 MNHEY and CDR2 SVGAGI. CDR3 bases: TGTGCCAGCAGCCCGGGACAGGCAGTAGGCTACACCTTC. It is translated as CASSPGQAVGYTF.

The chain joins TRBV7-3 to TRBJ2-7; D unresolved. There are 12 residues in the CDR3. V was pared by 5 bases and J by 6 bases, with 11 bases between. The germline gives CDR1 SGHTA, CDR2 FQGTGA. The CDR3 nucleotides read TGTGCCAGCAGCGCCTCAGTTGCCGAGCAGTACTTC. Residues: CASSASVAEQYF.

The chain links TRBV3-1 (or the pseudogene TRBV3-2) to TRBJ1-6, with 9 bases that match TRBD1. Germline CDR1 and CDR2: LGHDT and YNNKEL (reference sequence). The V and J ends lost 1 base and 6 bases, in that order; junction bases with no gene match: 13. The CDR3 is 19 amino acids. This chain's CDR3 is CASSQVFGQGRPGNSPLHF. CDR3 coding DNA: TGTGCCAGCAGCCAAGTTTTCGGACAGGGGCGGCCCGGTAATTCACCCCTCCACTTT.